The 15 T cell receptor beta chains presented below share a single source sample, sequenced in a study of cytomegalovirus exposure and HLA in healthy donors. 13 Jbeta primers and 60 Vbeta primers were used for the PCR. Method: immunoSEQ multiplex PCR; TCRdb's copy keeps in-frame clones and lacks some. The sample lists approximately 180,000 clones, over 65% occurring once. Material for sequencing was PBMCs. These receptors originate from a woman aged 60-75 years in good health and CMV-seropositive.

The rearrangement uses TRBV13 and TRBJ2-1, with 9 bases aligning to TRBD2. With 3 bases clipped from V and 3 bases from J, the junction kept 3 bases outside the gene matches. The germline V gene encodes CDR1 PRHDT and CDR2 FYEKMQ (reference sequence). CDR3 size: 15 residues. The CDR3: CASSFVAGVYNEQFF. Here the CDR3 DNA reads TGTGCCAGCAGCTTCGTAGCGGGAGTCTACAATGAGCAGTTCTTC.

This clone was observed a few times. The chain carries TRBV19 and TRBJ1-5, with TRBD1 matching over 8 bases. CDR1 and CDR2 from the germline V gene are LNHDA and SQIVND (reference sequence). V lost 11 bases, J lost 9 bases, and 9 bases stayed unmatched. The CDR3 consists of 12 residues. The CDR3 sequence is CAGGQGARPQHF. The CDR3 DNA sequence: TGTGCCGGGGGGCAGGGGGCACGGCCCCAGCATTTT. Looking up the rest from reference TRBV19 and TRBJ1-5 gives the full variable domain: DGGITQSPKYLFRKEGQNVTLSCEQNLNHDAMYWYRQDPGQGLRLIYYSQIVNDFQKGDIAEGYSVSREKKESFPLTVTSAQKNPTAFYLCAGGQGARPQHFGDGTRLSIL.

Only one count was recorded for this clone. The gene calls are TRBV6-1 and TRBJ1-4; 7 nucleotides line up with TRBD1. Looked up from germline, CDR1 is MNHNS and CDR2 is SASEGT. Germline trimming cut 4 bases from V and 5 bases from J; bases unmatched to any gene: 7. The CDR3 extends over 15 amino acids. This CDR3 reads CASSAWTGRNEKLFF. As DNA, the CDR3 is TGTGCCAGCAGTGCCTGGACAGGAAGAAATGAAAAACTGTTTTTT.

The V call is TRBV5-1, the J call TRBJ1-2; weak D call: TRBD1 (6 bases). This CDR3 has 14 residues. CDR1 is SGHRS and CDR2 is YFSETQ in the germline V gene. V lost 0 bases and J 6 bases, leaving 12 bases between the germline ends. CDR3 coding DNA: TGCGCCAGCAGCTTGGCTGCAGGGGAAAATGGCTACACCTTC. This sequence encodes CASSLAAGENGYTF.

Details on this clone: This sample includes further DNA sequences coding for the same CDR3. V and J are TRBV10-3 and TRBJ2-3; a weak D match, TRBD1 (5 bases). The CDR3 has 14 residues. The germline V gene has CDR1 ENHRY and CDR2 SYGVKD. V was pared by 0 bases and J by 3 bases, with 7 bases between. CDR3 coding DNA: TGTGCCATCAGTGAGTCGACAGCGACAGATACGCAGTATTTT. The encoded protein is CAISESTATDTQYF.

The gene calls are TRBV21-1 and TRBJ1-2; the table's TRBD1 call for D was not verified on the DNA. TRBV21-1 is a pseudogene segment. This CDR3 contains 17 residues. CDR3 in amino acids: CASSLRKPGQTNYGYTF. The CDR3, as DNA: TGTGCCAGCAGCTTAAGAAAACCGGGACAAACTAACTATGGCTACACCTTC.

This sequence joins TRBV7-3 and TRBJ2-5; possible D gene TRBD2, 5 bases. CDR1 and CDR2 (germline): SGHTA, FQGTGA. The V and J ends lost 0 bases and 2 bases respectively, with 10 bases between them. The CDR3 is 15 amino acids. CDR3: CASSLTHSGQETQYF. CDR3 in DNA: TGTGCCAGCAGCTTAACGCACAGCGGACAAGAGACCCAGTACTTC.

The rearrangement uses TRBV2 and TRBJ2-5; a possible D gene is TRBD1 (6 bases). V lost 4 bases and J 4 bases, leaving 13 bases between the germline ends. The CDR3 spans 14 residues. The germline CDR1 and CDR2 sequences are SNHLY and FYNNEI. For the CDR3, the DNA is TGTGCCAGCAGTGCCGGCAGGGGTGGAGAGACCCAGTACTTC. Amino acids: CASSAGRGGETQYF.

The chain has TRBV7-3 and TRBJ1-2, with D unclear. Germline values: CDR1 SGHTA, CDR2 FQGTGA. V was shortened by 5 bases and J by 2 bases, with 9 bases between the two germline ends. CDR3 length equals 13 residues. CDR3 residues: CASSLGENYGYTF. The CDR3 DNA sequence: TGTGCCAGCAGCCTCGGGGAGAACTATGGCTACACCTTC.

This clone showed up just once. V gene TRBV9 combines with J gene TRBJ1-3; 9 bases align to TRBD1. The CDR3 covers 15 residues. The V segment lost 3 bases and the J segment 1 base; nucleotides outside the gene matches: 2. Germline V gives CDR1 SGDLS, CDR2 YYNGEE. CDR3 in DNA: TGTGCCAGCAGCGCGGACAGGGGTTCTGGAAACACCATATATTTT. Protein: CASSADRGSGNTIYF.

The CDR3 sequence is CASSSPGQLTDTQYF. Written as DNA, the CDR3 is TGTGCCAGCTCCTCGCCCGGACAGCTCACAGATACGCAGTATTTT. The genes are TRBV18 and TRBJ2-3, with D possibly TRBD1 on 6 matching bases. The CDR3 covers 15 residues. The V and J ends lost 6 bases and 2 bases respectively, with 15 bases between them. Germline CDR1 is KGHSH and CDR2 is LQKENI. Supplemented by reference TRBV18 and TRBJ2-3, the full variable domain reads NAGVMQNPRHLVRRRGQEARLRCSPMKGHSHVYWYRQLPEEGLKFMVYLQKENIIDESGMPKERFSAEFPKEGPSILRIQQVVRGDSAAYFCASSSPGQLTDTQYFGPGTRLTVL.

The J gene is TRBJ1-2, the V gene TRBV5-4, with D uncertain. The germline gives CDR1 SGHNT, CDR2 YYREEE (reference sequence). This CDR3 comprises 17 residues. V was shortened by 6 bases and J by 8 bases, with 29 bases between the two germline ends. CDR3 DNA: TGTGCCAGCACCACAAGCGGTGGCAGGCGCCGTGGGGAGGGCTACACCTTC. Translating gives CASTTSGGRRRGEGYTF.

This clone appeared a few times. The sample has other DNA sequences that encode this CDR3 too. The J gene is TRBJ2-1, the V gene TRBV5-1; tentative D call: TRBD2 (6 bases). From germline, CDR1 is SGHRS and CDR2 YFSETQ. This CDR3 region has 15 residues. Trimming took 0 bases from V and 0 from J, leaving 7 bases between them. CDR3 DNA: TGCGCCAGCAGCTTGGGCGGGAACTCCTACAATGAGCAGTTCTTC. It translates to CASSLGGNSYNEQFF.

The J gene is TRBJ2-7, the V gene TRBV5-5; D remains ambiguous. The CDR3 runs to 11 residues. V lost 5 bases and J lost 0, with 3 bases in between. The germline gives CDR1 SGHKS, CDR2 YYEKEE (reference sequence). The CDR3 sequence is CASRYSYEQYF. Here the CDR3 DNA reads TGTGCCAGCAGATACTCCTACGAGCAGTACTTC.

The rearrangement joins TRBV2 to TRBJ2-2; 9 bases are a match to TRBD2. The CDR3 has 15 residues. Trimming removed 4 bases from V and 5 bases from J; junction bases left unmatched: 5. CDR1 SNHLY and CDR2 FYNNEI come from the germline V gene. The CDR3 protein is CASSGAGGLTGELFF. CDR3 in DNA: TGTGCCAGCAGTGGAGCGGGGGGATTAACCGGGGAGCTGTTTTTT.